This T cell receptor beta chain is from a study of T cell clonotyping in hematopoietic cell transplantation. Notes on the study in general: Recipient TCR diversity dropped after transplant; expanded clonotypes rose from day 30 to 180. At the given depth, recipient repertoires were over 95% de novo clonotypes.

Concerning this clone itself: Antigen unknown.

Data came from immunoSEQ multiplex PCR; TCRdb stores just in-frame clones and leaves some out. This table has approximately 25,000 clones, approximately 96% appearing once. Sequencing used peripheral blood mononuclear cells. This sequence originates from a man between 45 and 60 years old in good health. Some clones in this sample may be carry-over from other donors' samples.

The chain's CDR3 is CASSLAGTSTDTQYF. CDR3 nucleotides: TGTGCCAGCAGTTTAGCGGGGACTAGCACAGATACGCAGTATTTT. V and J are TRBV28 and TRBJ2-3, with D perhaps matching TRBD2 (6 bases). The germline V gene encodes CDR1 MDHEN and CDR2 SYDVKM. The CDR3 is made up of 15 amino acids. Trimming shortened V by 2 bases and J by 0 bases, and 9 bases separated the two germline ends.